The clone carrying this T cell receptor beta chain has just one count. The CDR3 extends over 13 amino acids. Germline values: CDR1 MNHEY, CDR2 SVGEGT. Trimming cost V 5 bases and J 4 bases, with 11 bases left between them. This record comes from a study of blood T cell repertoires in COVID-19. Study-wide context: There were acute and convalescent COVID-19 samples, and they came from the United States, Italy and Spain. T cells, B-cell-depleted T cells, or PBMCs supplied cDNA or gDNA.

In the authors' methods: Nucleated cell counts were estimated from reference gene primer amplification. TCRdb's table, derived via immunoSEQ multiplex PCR, lists solely in-frame clones and lacks some. That table furnishes V, J and clone size, whereas the DNA furnished D and trimming. This table holds about 120,000 clones, roughly three quarters found once. This TCR was recovered from a woman older than 75 with acute or convalescent COVID-19. The sample consisted of peripheral blood. The chain links TRBV6-2 or TRBV6-3 to TRBJ1-2; D possibly corresponds to TRBD1 (5 bases). CDR3 sequence (DNA): TGTGCCAGCAGTAAAGACAGCCCCTATGGCTACACCTTC. Its translation is CASSKDSPYGYTF.